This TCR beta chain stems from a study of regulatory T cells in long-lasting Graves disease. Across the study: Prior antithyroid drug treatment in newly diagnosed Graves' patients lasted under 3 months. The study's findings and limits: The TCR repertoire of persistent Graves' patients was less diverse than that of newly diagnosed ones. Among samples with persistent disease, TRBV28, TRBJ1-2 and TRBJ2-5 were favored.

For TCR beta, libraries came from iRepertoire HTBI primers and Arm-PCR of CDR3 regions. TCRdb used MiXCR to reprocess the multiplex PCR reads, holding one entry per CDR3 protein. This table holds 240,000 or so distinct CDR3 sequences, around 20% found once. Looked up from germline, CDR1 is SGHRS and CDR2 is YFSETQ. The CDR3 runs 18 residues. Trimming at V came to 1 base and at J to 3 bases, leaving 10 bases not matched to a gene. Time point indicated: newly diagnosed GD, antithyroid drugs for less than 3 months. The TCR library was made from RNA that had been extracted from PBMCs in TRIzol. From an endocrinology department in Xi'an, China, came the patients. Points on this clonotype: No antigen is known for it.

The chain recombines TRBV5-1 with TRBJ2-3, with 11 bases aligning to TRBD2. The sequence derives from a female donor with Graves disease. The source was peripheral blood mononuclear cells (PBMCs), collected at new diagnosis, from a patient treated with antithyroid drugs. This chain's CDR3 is CASSLLPLAGGPTDTQYF. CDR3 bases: TGCGCCAGCAGCTTGTTGCCCTTAGCGGGAGGGCCAACAGATACGCAGTATTTT.